Shown below are 23 T cell receptor beta chains from a single sample sequenced in a study of T cell changes during pregnancy in multiple sclerosis. Generated by immunoSEQ multiplex PCR, the TCRdb table keeps only in-frame clones and is missing some. Found here are some 140,000 clones, 90% to 98% of them singletons; the top ten hold roughly 0.44%. Source: peripheral blood, taken after pregnancy. These receptors all come from a female donor with multiple sclerosis, enrolled in a pregnancy study.

The chain joins TRBV29-1 to TRBJ2-1, with D perhaps TRBD2 (6 bases). Germline loops: CDR1 SQVTM, CDR2 ANQGSEA. The CDR3 extends over 15 amino acids. The V end lost 3 bases, the J end lost 0 bases, and 12 bases lay between the germline ends. The CDR3 here is CSVDGTFSSYNEQFF. CDR3 DNA sequence: TGCAGCGTTGACGGGACTTTTTCCTCCTACAATGAGCAGTTCTTC.

The chain carries TRBV28 and TRBJ2-2; 7 bases fit TRBD2. The CDR3 sequence is 16 residues long. In germline, CDR1 is MDHEN, CDR2 SYDVKM. The J segment lost 6 bases and the V segment lost 4 bases, leaving 11 bases of the junction unmatched. The CDR3 protein is CASSSPQAGSAGELFF. The CDR3 DNA follows: TGTGCCAGCAGTTCCCCTCAAGCGGGATCGGCCGGGGAGCTGTTTTTT.

The chain carries TRBV15 and TRBJ2-2; no reliable D call. Trimming took 0 bases from V and 8 from J, leaving 7 bases between them. The CDR3 totals 13 residues. Germline loops: CDR1 LNHNV, CDR2 YYDKDF (reference sequence). The CDR3 here is CATSRDQKGELFF. The CDR3 region has the DNA TGTGCCACCAGCAGAGACCAAAAAGGGGAGCTGTTTTTT.

The rearrangement uses TRBV11-2 and TRBJ2-7; possibly TRBD1 for D (5 bases). Trimming pared 2 bases from V and 4 bases from J, leaving 12 bases between. This CDR3 is 14 amino acids long. Germline V CDR1 and CDR2: SGHAT, FQNNGV. The CDR3 loop is CASSLSRGGYEQYF. CDR3 nucleotide sequence: TGTGCCAGCAGCTTATCAAGGGGCGGTTACGAGCAGTACTTC.

The count of this clone is one. The chain links TRBV7-3 to TRBJ2-1, with 9 bases matching TRBD1. This CDR3 has 16 residues. In germline, CDR1 is SGHTA, CDR2 FQGTGA. V shed 0 bases, J shed 7 bases, and the junction held 7 bases outside the gene matches. CDR3 nucleotides: TGTGCCAGCAGCTTAACGCCGGGACAGGGATTGAATGAGCAGTTCTTC. Translation: CASSLTPGQGLNEQFF.

This chain links TRBV6-5 with TRBJ2-7; a possible D gene is TRBD1 (6 bases). CDR3 length: 15 amino acids. The V and J ends lost 6 bases and 2 bases respectively, with 17 bases between them. Germline loops: CDR1 MNHEY, CDR2 SVGAGI. The CDR3 region is CASSSSGHPAYEQYF. The CDR3 nucleotides read TGTGCCAGCAGCTCGTCGGGACACCCTGCCTACGAGCAGTACTTC.

The chain is built from TRBV19 and TRBJ2-5; 12 bases match TRBD2. The V gene end was trimmed by 4 bases and the J gene end by 5 bases; junction bases not matched to a gene: 5. Germline V gene lookup returns CDR1 LNHDA and CDR2 SQIVND (reference sequence). The CDR3 sequence is 15 residues long. Written as DNA, the CDR3 is TGTGCCAGTAGTAAGACTAGCGGGAGCATGGAGACCCAGTACTTC. It is translated as CASSKTSGSMETQYF.

The chain recombines TRBV19 with TRBJ2-1, with 11 nucleotides matching TRBD2. The CDR3 sequence is 17 residues long. V dropped 3 bases and J dropped 0; count of bases not matched to a gene: 4. Per the germline V gene, CDR1 is LNHDA and CDR2 is SQIVND (reference sequence). CDR3 protein: CASSITSGRHSYNEQFF. The CDR3 nucleotides read TGTGCCAGTAGTATCACTAGCGGGAGACACTCCTACAATGAGCAGTTCTTC.

The rearrangement links TRBV5-8 to TRBJ2-6; D call uncertain. The CDR3 is 16 amino acids. Germline V gene lookup returns CDR1 SGHTS and CDR2 YDEGEE. The V end lost 4 bases, the J end lost 0 bases, and 11 bases lay between the germline ends. CDR3 DNA sequence: TGTGCCAGCAGCCCAAGACTGAGCTCTGGGGCCAACGTCCTGACTTTC. Protein sequence: CASSPRLSSGANVLTF.

CDR3 nucleotides: TGTGCCAGCAGCTTAAGGGAGCGGGAGGCCTACAATGAGCAGTTCTTC. Translating gives CASSLREREAYNEQFF. The gene calls are TRBV7-9 and TRBJ2-1, with 9 bases identical to TRBD2. Per germline, CDR1 SEHNR and CDR2 FQNEAQ (reference sequence). V gave up 2 bases and J gave up 2 bases; unmatched junction bases: 4. This CDR3 spans 16 amino acids. The entire variable domain, with the rest obtained from reference TRBV7-9 and TRBJ2-1, is as follows: DTGVSQNPRHKITKRGQNVTFRCDPISEHNRLYWYRQTLGQGPEFLTYFQNEAQLEKSRLLSDRFSAERPKGSFSTLEIQRTEQGDSAMYLCASSLREREAYNEQFFGPGTRLTVL.

The CDR3 DNA sequence: TGCAGTGCTCTCACTCACCCTGAAGCTTTCTTT. Its protein is CSALTHPEAFF. The chain couples TRBV20-1 to TRBJ1-1; D not resolved. V gave up 5 bases and J gave up 6 bases, with 10 bases separating them. CDR3 length: 11 amino acids. In germline, CDR1 is DFQATT, CDR2 SNEGSKA (reference sequence).

The genes are TRBV10-3 and TRBJ2-2; TRBD1 aligns across 9 bases. CDR3 length: 14 residues. Germline V CDR1 and CDR2: ENHRY, SYGVKD. The V gene end was trimmed by 6 bases and the J gene end by 5 bases; junction bases not matched to a gene: 4. The CDR3: CAISRDRETGELFF. CDR3 nucleotides: TGTGCCATCAGCCGGGACAGGGAGACCGGGGAGCTGTTTTTT.

This clone has a single count. V is TRBV5-4 and J is TRBJ2-3, with D possibly matching TRBD2 (6 bases). This CDR3 is built from 14 residues. Trimming removed 4 bases from V and 2 bases from J, with 11 bases in between. The germline gives CDR1 SGHNT, CDR2 YYREEE (reference sequence). CDR3 region: CASSAAGLTDTQYF. CDR3 sequence (DNA): TGTGCCAGCAGCGCAGCGGGCCTCACAGATACGCAGTATTTT.

This chain connects TRBV28 to TRBJ1-5; 7 nucleotides align to TRBD1. Trimming removed 5 bases from V and 15 bases from J; junction bases left unmatched: 13. The V gene's germline CDR1 is MDHEN and CDR2 SYDVKM. The CDR3 runs to 13 residues. The CDR3 sequence: CASSPPLRQGGHF. The CDR3 nucleotides are TGTGCCAGCAGTCCTCCTCTTAGACAGGGCGGGCATTTT.

The rearrangement joins TRBV4-3 to TRBJ2-1; D is possibly TRBD2 (5 bases). With 1 base removed from V and 12 bases from J, the gap between germline ends came to 13 bases. From germline, CDR1 is LGHNA and CDR2 YSLEER. The CDR3 extends over 13 amino acids. The CDR3 is CASSQGVTSRQFF. CDR3 DNA: TGCGCCAGCAGCCAAGGGGTAACTAGTCGGCAGTTCTTC.

This chain joins TRBV5-1 and TRBJ2-7; weak D call: TRBD2 (5 bases). The germline gives CDR1 SGHRS, CDR2 YFSETQ. V lost 0 bases, J lost 3 bases, and 7 bases lay in between. CDR3 length: 13 residues. DNA of the CDR3: TGCGCCAGCAGCTTGGGGGCGGGCTACGAGCAGTACTTC. Its protein product is CASSLGAGYEQYF.

The chain combines TRBV11-2 with TRBJ2-2; 9 positions match TRBD2. Unmatched junction bases numbered 6, after V lost 4 bases and J lost 3 bases. This CDR3 contains 16 residues. CDR1 is SGHAT and CDR2 is FQNNGV in the germline V gene. For the CDR3, the DNA is TGTGCCAGCAGCTCACCGGGACTAGCTTACACCGGGGAGCTGTTTTTT. Translation gives CASSSPGLAYTGELFF.

The J gene is TRBJ2-7, the V gene TRBV5-5, with 9 bases aligning to TRBD1. V was pared by 5 bases and J by 5 bases, with 8 bases of the junction left unmatched. Germline CDR1 is SGHKS and CDR2 is YYEKEE (reference sequence). The CDR3 totals 14 residues. The CDR3: CASRQHRGRNEQYF. CDR3 DNA sequence: TGTGCCAGCAGGCAACACAGGGGGCGGAACGAGCAGTACTTC. Full variable domain (missing parts from reference TRBV5-5 and TRBJ2-7): DAGVTQSPTHLIKTRGQQVTLRCSPISGHKSVSWYQQVLGQGPQFIFQYYEKEERGRGNFPDRFSARQFPNYSSELNVNALLLGDSALYLCASRQHRGRNEQYFGPGTRLTVT.

CDR3 nucleotides: TGTGCCAGCAGCTCCTCGACAGGAAAGAACACTGAAGCTTTCTTT. As protein: CASSSSTGKNTEAFF. The chain joins TRBV7-9 to TRBJ1-1; D perhaps matches TRBD1 (6 bases). The CDR3 is made up of 15 amino acids. Germline CDR1 reads SEHNR; CDR2 reads FQNEAQ (reference sequence). V lost 4 bases and J lost 1, with 13 bases in between.

The rearrangement uses TRBV28 and TRBJ2-7, with 13 nucleotides matching TRBD2. Germline V gives CDR1 MDHEN, CDR2 SYDVKM. This CDR3 comprises 16 residues. The trim removed 5 bases at V and 7 bases at J, leaving 11 bases unmatched. For the CDR3, the DNA is TGTGCCAGCAGTCGAACTAGCGGGAGGGCCTATAGGGAGCAGTACTTC. Amino acid sequence: CASSRTSGRAYREQYF.

The chain combines TRBV27 with TRBJ1-1, with a weak D call TRBD1 (5 bases). V gave up 7 bases and J gave up 3 bases, with 15 bases separating them. The CDR3 extends over 14 amino acids. The germline CDR1 and CDR2 sequences are MNHEY and SMNVEV (reference sequence). CDR3 residues: CASTGQGTDTEAFF. DNA for the CDR3: TGTGCCAGCACCGGGCAGGGTACGGACACTGAAGCTTTCTTT.

The genes are TRBV27 and TRBJ2-1, with a weak D call TRBD2 (5 bases). V was trimmed by 3 bases and J by 8 bases, leaving 23 bases between them. CDR3 size: 17 residues. The germline V gene encodes CDR1 MNHEY and CDR2 SMNVEV (reference sequence). The DNA of the CDR3 is TGTGCCAGCAGTTTGGATTGGGGAGAACCACGTCCCCATGAGCAGTTCTTC. Amino acids: CASSLDWGEPRPHEQFF.

Concerning this clone itself: Its ends do not fully match the called genes, so a read error is possible. The V gene is TRBV28, the J gene TRBJ1-2; D gene uncertain. The CDR3 runs to 12 residues. Germline CDR1 is MDHEN and CDR2 is SYDVKM. The DNA for the CDR3 is TGTGCCAGCAGTTCATCACGGGAAGGACCCTACTTC. Translated, it gives CASSSSREGPYF.